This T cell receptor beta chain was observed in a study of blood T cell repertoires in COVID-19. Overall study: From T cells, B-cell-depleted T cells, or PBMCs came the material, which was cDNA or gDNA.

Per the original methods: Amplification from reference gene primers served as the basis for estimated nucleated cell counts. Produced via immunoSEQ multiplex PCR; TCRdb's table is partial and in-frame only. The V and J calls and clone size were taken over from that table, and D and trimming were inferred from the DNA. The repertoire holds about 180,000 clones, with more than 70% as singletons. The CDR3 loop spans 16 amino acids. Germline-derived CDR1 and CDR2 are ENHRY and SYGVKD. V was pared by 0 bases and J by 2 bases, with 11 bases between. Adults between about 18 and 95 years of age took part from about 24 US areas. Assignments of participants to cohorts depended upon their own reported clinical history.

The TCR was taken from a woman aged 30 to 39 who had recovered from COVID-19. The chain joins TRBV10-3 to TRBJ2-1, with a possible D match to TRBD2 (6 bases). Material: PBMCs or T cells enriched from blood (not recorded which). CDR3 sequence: CAISESERVTYNEQFF. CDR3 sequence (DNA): TGTGCCATCAGTGAGTCGGAGCGGGTAACCTACAATGAGCAGTTCTTC.